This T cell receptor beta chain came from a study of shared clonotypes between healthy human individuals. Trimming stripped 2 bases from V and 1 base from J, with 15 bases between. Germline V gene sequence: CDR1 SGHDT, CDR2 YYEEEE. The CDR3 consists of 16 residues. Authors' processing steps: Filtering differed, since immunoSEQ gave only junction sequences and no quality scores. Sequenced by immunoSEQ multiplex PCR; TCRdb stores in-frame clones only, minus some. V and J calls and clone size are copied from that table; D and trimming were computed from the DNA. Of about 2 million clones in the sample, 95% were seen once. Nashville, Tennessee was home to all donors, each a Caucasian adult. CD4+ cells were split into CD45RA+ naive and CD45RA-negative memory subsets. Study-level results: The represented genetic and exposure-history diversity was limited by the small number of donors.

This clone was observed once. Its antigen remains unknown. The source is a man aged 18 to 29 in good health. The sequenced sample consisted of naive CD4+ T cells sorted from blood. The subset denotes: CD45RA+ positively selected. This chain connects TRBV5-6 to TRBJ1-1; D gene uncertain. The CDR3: CASSFGSGSPNTEAFF. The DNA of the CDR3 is TGTGCCAGCAGCTTTGGGTCTGGCTCCCCGAACACTGAAGCTTTCTTT.